This TCR beta chain was sequenced during a study of cytomegalovirus exposure and HLA in healthy donors. Primers: 60 Vbeta forward and 13 Jbeta reverse. Clones were read by immunoSEQ multiplex PCR, and TCRdb kept only the in-frame ones, dropping some. The profile shows 200,000 to 250,000 clones, more than 75% of them singletons. Study-level results: Previous analysis showed most TCR beta V segments were productive about 87% or about 30% of the time.

Germline trimming cut 4 bases from V and 6 bases from J; bases unmatched to any gene: 12. This CDR3 has 15 amino acids. Germline V gene sequence: CDR1 SGHRS, CDR2 YFSETQ. Comments on this clone: Its target is not known.

The chain employs TRBV5-1 and TRBJ1-1; 7 nucleotides match TRBD1. This TCR was sampled from a woman in her forties in good health and CMV-seropositive. Sequenced: PBMCs. The CDR3 spells CASSGSTGSAAEAFF. The CDR3 coding sequence is TGCGCCAGCAGCGGATCGACAGGGTCAGCCGCTGAAGCTTTCTTT.